This T cell receptor beta chain was identified during a study of vaccination effects on CD4 cells after COVID-19. Turning to the study itself: The participants, recipients of two vaccine doses, got either BNT162b2 or mRNA-1273. At 16 days and one week before vaccination, two convalescent patients gave samples.

Culturing for ten to eleven days preceded CD4+ T cell isolation. Points from the study as a whole: Spike-reactive clones found after vaccination in convalescents were mainly new vaccine-induced clones. Late in the post-vaccination period, infection-induced and vaccine-induced clones underwent marked clonal contraction.

As to this clone: The antigen is undetermined.

CDR3 length: 15 residues. The ends lost 3 bases at V and 4 bases at J; junction bases unmatched: 7. CDR1 SGHDT and CDR2 YYEEEE come from the germline V gene. TCRdb's copy holds only in-frame clones and misses some; the assay was immunoSEQ multiplex PCR. The data hold around 50,000 clones, with around 76% observed a single time. The TCR was taken from a human donor who had a prior SARS-CoV-2 infection. The sequencing used CD4+ T cells from PBMCs cultured without peptide, collected before COVID-19 vaccination. The chain couples TRBV5-6 to TRBJ2-1; TRBD1 matches at 7 bases. In DNA form, the CDR3 reads TGTGCCAGCAGCTCGAGTGGACAGGTTTACAATGAGCAGTTCTTC. Translating gives CASSSSGQVYNEQFF. Full variable domain (missing parts from reference TRBV5-6 and TRBJ2-1): DAGVTQSPTHLIKTRGQQVTLRCSPKSGHDTVSWYQQALGQGPQFIFQYYEEEERQRGNFPDRFSGHQFPNYSSELNVNALLLGDSALYLCASSSSGQVYNEQFFGPGTRLTVL.